The 7 T cell receptor beta chains given below trace back to one sample, sequenced in a study of OX40 agonist ivuxolimab in advanced cancers. Sequenced by immunoSEQ multiplex PCR; TCRdb stores in-frame clones only, minus some. The sample lists 55,000 to 70,000 clones, 75% to 85% occurring once. The starting material was CD4+ or CD8+ T cells sorted from blood, obtained in a trial of the OX40 agonist ivuxolimab. These receptors all stem from an adult with an advanced solid tumor such as melanoma, head and neck, liver or kidney cancer.

The chain joins TRBV14 to TRBJ2-7; TRBD1 agrees at 7 bases. CDR3 length: 14 amino acids. J was trimmed by 1 base and V by 4 bases; bases with no gene match: 4. Germline loops: CDR1 SGHDN, CDR2 FVKESK. The chain's CDR3 is CASSPRQGSYEQYF. In DNA form, the CDR3 reads TGTGCCAGCAGCCCTCGACAGGGTTCCTACGAGCAGTACTTC.

The V and J genes are TRBV6-1 and TRBJ1-5, with D unclear. This CDR3 spans 13 amino acids. Germline assignment: CDR1 MNHNS and CDR2 SASEGT. V was shortened by 3 bases and J by 6 bases, with 9 bases between the two germline ends. The CDR3 loop is CASSDSLRQPQHF. Written as DNA, the CDR3 is TGTGCCAGCAGTGATTCCCTTCGTCAGCCCCAGCATTTT.

The V call is TRBV9, the J call TRBJ2-3; 10 nucleotides agree with TRBD2. The V segment lost 0 bases and the J segment 2 bases; nucleotides outside the gene matches: 6. CDR1 is SGDLS and CDR2 is YYNGEE in the germline V gene. This CDR3 is built from 17 residues. CDR3 DNA: TGTGCCAGCAGCGTAGAGGGACTAGCGAGAAACACAGATACGCAGTATTTT. As protein: CASSVEGLARNTDTQYF.

The DNA for the CDR3 is TGCGCCAGCAGCCAGGGGAGAGGTTGGGAAAAACTGTTTTTT. This codes for CASSQGRGWEKLFF. The chain links TRBV5-1 to TRBJ1-4, with a possible D match to TRBD1 (6 bases). The CDR3 length is 14 residues. Between the trimmed V and J ends, which lost 4 bases and 8 bases, there was a span of 15 bases. Germline V gene lookup returns CDR1 SGHRS and CDR2 YFSETQ.

In its sample, this clone ranks as medium-sized. This rearrangement joins TRBV5-1 to TRBJ2-7; tentative D call: TRBD1 (6 bases). Trimming removed 0 bases at V and 5 bases at J, with 9 bases between. The CDR3 covers 13 residues. Germline CDR1 and CDR2: SGHRS and YFSETQ. The CDR3 DNA sequence: TGCGCCAGCAGCTTGGACAGGGCGGACGAGCAGTACTTC. Its translation is CASSLDRADEQYF. The full variable domain, rest sourced from reference TRBV5-1 and TRBJ2-7, is KAGVTQTPRYLIKTRGQQVTLSCSPISGHRSVSWYQQTPGQGLQFLFEYFSETQRNKGNFPGRFSGRQFSNSRSEMNVSTLELGDSALYLCASSLDRADEQYFGPGTRLTVT.

The rearrangement uses TRBV6-1 and TRBJ2-7; D is perhaps TRBD1 (6 bases). CDR3 length: 12 amino acids. Germline assignment: CDR1 MNHNS and CDR2 SASEGT. V lost 7 bases and J lost 3, with 10 bases in between. The CDR3 DNA reads as TGTGCCAGCATCCTGGACAGCTACGAGCAGTACTTC. It translates to CASILDSYEQYF.

The rearrangement links TRBV6-5 to TRBJ2-4; unclear D gene. The CDR3 is 11 residues long. Germline V lookup: CDR1 MNHEY, CDR2 SVGAGI. V lost 2 bases, J lost 7 bases, and 3 bases lay in between. Written as DNA, the CDR3 is TGTGCCAGCAGTTACGGGAACATTCAGTACTTC. This codes for CASSYGNIQYF.